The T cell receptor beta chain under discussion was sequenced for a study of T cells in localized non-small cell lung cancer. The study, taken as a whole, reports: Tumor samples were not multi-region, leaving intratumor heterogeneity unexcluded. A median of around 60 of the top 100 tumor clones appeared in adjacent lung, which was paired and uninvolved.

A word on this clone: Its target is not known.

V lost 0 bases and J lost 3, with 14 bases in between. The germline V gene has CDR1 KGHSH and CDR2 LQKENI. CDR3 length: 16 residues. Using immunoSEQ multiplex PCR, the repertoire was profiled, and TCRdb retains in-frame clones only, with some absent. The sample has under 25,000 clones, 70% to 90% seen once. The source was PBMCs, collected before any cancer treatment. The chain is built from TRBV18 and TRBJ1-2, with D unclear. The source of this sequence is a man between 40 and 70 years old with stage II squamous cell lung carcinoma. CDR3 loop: CASSPPSQYTYYGYTF. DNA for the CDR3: TGTGCCAGCTCACCACCTTCACAATACACGTACTATGGCTACACCTTC.